What follows is one T cell receptor (beta chain) and its context. The junction differs from germline at one of its ends, possibly a read error. This sample stems from a study of tumor-infiltrating lymphocytes in primary liver carcinoma. The template, approximately 500 ng total RNA, yielded TCR beta cDNA made with a constant-region primer. Libraries of TCR beta came from three nested multiplex PCR rounds with slightly modified ARM-PCR. The study ran its first two PCR rounds for approximately 11 cycles each, using TRBV1-TRBV30 forward primers and a C-beta reverse primer. TCRdb re-derived calls from the multiplex PCR reads in MiXCR, one entry per CDR3 protein. The sample yields under 45,000 distinct CDR3 sequences, approximately 73% seen once. Taking 20-30 mg of unsorted bulk tissue, the authors co-extracted RNA and DNA. CDR3 length: 11 amino acids. Germline CDR1 reads GTSNPN; CDR2 reads SVGIG (reference sequence).

The chain employs TRBV30 and TRBJ2-1; no reliable D call. Sequenced material: liver tumor tissue from sampling region 4. Subset specified: tumor region T4, right-lateral pole. The sequence derives from a man in his forties with primary liver carcinoma and hepatitis B virus infection. The CDR3 loop reads CTWVEYSEQFF. The CDR3 nucleotides are TGTACCTGGGTGGAATACAGTGAGCAGTTCTTC.